This T cell receptor (beta chain) is from a study of T cells after yellow fever vaccination. In making TCR cDNA, 5'RACE template switching added a universal primer site and UMIs to it. TCRdb called the 5' RACE reads again in MiXCR, with one record for every CDR3 protein. The data show about 240,000 distinct CDR3 sequences, 3.6% seen once. This clonotype was counted at least ten times. The antigen is not known. Germline V CDR1 and CDR2: GTSNPN, SVGIG (reference sequence). Trimming removed 2 bases at V and 1 base at J, with 6 bases between. The CDR3 spans 13 residues. The study's findings and limits: Primary-vaccination clones mostly resurfaced post-booster (just under 98% CD4, approximately 89% CD8).

V gene TRBV30 combines with J gene TRBJ1-3; D is unresolved. The specimen comprised PBMCs, sampled 15 days after the yellow fever booster vaccination. This receptor was identified in a man aged 18 to 29 who received the YFV17D yellow fever vaccine. CDR3 DNA: TGTGCCTGGAGTACGGGATCTGGAAACACCATATATTTT. Translation: CAWSTGSGNTIYF.